This TCR beta chain stems from a study of naive and memory T cell subsets. Both TRBC1 and TRBC2 were covered by a beta constant-region primer of two equimolar oligonucleotides. The ligated cDNA underwent four PCR rounds using SP2 and nested alpha and beta constant-region primers. TCRdb re-analysed the UMI-ligation and nested PCR reads in MiXCR, keeping a single row per CDR3 protein. The sample carries some 150,000 distinct CDR3 sequences, over 15% recorded once. The sample was naive CD4+ T cells from blood. The receptor was derived from a human donor in good health.

The CDR3 reads CASSLGLQEGDTQYF. The CDR3 nucleotides are TGTGCCAGCAGCCTAGGGCTCCAAGAGGGAGATACGCAGTATTTT. V is TRBV7-2 and J is TRBJ2-3; D perhaps matches TRBD2 (5 bases). V lost 5 bases and J lost 5, with 17 bases in between. This CDR3 spans 15 amino acids. Germline assignment: CDR1 SGHTA and CDR2 FQGNSA.